Listed here are 12 T cell receptor beta chains from one sample, sequenced in a study of blood T cell repertoires in COVID-19. TCRdb's table, derived via immunoSEQ multiplex PCR, lists solely in-frame clones and lacks some. The data hold a few hundred thousand clones, with 85% to 90% observed a single time. The specimen sequenced was PBMCs or T cells enriched from blood (not recorded which). The receptors shown here come from a young woman with acute COVID-19.

The chain joins TRBV2 to TRBJ2-2; D is unclear. Between the trimmed V and J ends, which lost 5 bases and 5 bases, there was a span of 6 bases. Germline assignment: CDR1 SNHLY and CDR2 FYNNEI. The CDR3 contains 12 residues. CDR3 amino acids: CASSLQTGELFF. The CDR3 coding sequence is TGTGCCAGCAGTCTGCAGACCGGGGAGCTGTTTTTT.

The chain uses TRBV6-6 and TRBJ2-2, with TRBD1 as a possible D gene (5 bases). This CDR3 spans 16 amino acids. Trimming removed 4 bases at V and 4 bases at J, with 16 bases between. Germline assignment: CDR1 MNHNY and CDR2 SVGAGI (reference sequence). The chain's CDR3 is CASSSFGRVGTGELFF. The DNA for the CDR3 is TGTGCCAGCAGTTCTTTCGGCAGGGTGGGCACCGGGGAGCTGTTTTTT.

In this sample, this clone turned up once. The chain couples TRBV27 to TRBJ2-1; 9 bases match TRBD2. Germline V gene sequence: CDR1 MNHEY, CDR2 SMNVEV (reference sequence). The CDR3 runs 16 residues. Unmatched junction bases numbered 7, after V lost 6 bases and J lost 1 base. The CDR3 nucleotides read TGTGCCAGCAGCCCGGGACTAGCCAGGTCCTACAATGAGCAGTTCTTC. Protein sequence: CASSPGLARSYNEQFF.

J is TRBJ2-1 and V is TRBV12-5, with D possibly matching TRBD2 (5 bases). Germline V gives CDR1 LGHNT, CDR2 FRNRAP. V lost 5 bases to trimming and J lost 4 bases, with 18 bases between them. The CDR3 loop spans 16 amino acids. CDR3 in DNA: TGTGCTAGTGGTCCACCCCGAGGGCGAGAGTACAATGAGCAGTTCTTC. Protein: CASGPPRGREYNEQFF.

The CDR3 is CASTPLGGEAQGYTF. CDR3 bases: TGTGCCAGCACTCCCCTGGGAGGGGAGGCTCAGGGCTACACCTTC. This chain links TRBV25-1 with TRBJ1-2; TRBD1 might be the D (5 bases). This CDR3 has 15 residues. CDR1 is MGHDK, CDR2 SYGVNS, per germline. Trimming left V 7 bases short and J 8 bases short, with 23 bases between.

DNA of the CDR3: TGTGCCAGCAGCCGACAGGGGGCGAGACGGGCTGAGAACACTGAAGCTTTCTTT. It encodes CASSRQGARRAENTEAFF. The chain carries TRBV21-1 and TRBJ1-1; the table's D call, TRBD1, has no DNA check behind it. TRBV21-1 is termed a pseudogene. This CDR3 region has 18 residues.

This clone has a single count. The chain uses TRBV15 and TRBJ1-4; 9 nucleotides align to TRBD1. CDR3 length: 16 amino acids. Per the germline V gene, CDR1 is LNHNV and CDR2 is YYDKDF (reference sequence). After removal of 3 bases from V and 1 base from J, the junction contained 3 bases not matched to a gene. The CDR3 DNA sequence: TGTGCCACCAGCAGGGACAGGGGCGGAACTAATGAAAAACTGTTTTTT. Its protein product is CATSRDRGGTNEKLFF.

V usage is TRBV5-1 and J usage is TRBJ2-6, with 8 positions matching TRBD1. J was trimmed by 2 bases and V by 4 bases; bases with no gene match: 5. The CDR3 is made up of 16 amino acids. Germline V CDR1 and CDR2: SGHRS, YFSETQ. CDR3 sequence: CASSQGQGAGANVLTF. The DNA of the CDR3 is TGCGCCAGCAGCCAAGGACAGGGTGCTGGGGCCAACGTCCTGACTTTC.

This chain links TRBV27 with TRBJ1-1; D is perhaps TRBD1 (5 bases). The CDR3 sequence is 15 residues long. Germline-derived CDR1 and CDR2 are MNHEY and SMNVEV (reference sequence). Deletions cut 2 bases from V and 1 base from J, with 11 bases between. CDR3 in amino acids: CASSLTGGGNTEAFF. In DNA, the CDR3 is TGTGCCAGCAGTTTAACGGGGGGAGGGAACACTGAAGCTTTCTTT.

This clone was detected once. The genes are TRBV28 and TRBJ2-1; D may be TRBD1 (5 bases). The germline CDR1 and CDR2 sequences are MDHEN and SYDVKM. The CDR3 loop spans 15 amino acids. Trimming pared 7 bases from V and 5 bases from J, leaving 18 bases between. DNA for the CDR3: TGTGCCAGCAATCGCCCCCAGGGCGCCAACAATGAGCAGTTCTTC. Its translation: CASNRPQGANNEQFF.

This chain uses TRBV11-3 with TRBJ1-1; D remains ambiguous. CDR3 length: 15 residues. Between the trimmed V and J ends, which lost 5 bases and 1 base, there was a span of 14 bases. The germline V gene has CDR1 SGHNT and CDR2 YENEEA. CDR3 sequence (DNA): TGTGCCAGCAGCCTCCCGGGATGGGGGAACACTGAAGCTTTCTTT. It codes for CASSLPGWGNTEAFF.

The gene calls are TRBV5-1 and TRBJ2-7; perhaps TRBD1 as D (5 bases). Germline V gene sequence: CDR1 SGHRS, CDR2 YFSETQ. The V gene lost 4 bases and the J gene lost 3 bases, with 20 bases spanning the gap. This CDR3 is built from 16 residues. The CDR3 here is CASSPDTSDSFYEQYF. The CDR3 bases are TGCGCCAGCAGCCCCGATACGTCAGACAGTTTCTACGAGCAGTACTTC.